This TCR beta chain is drawn from a study of shared clonotypes between healthy human individuals. V was cut by 0 bases and J by 0 bases, with 9 bases left in between. Per germline, CDR1 MRHNA and CDR2 SNTAGT. The CDR3 totals 16 residues. Produced via immunoSEQ multiplex PCR; TCRdb's table is partial and in-frame only. Here the sample spans about 710,000 clones, 72% being singletons. The TCR sequence derives from a woman in her thirties in good health. Sequencing input: memory CD4+ T cells sorted from blood. As to subset: CD45RA-negative fraction. The chain joins TRBV6-4 to TRBJ2-1; TRBD2 is a possible D gene (6 bases). In DNA, the CDR3 is TGTGCCAGCAGTGACTCCGGGAGTCGCTCCTACAATGAGCAGTTCTTC. Translating it yields CASSDSGSRSYNEQFF.